Detailed here is one T cell receptor beta chain. This same CDR3 is encoded by further DNA sequences in the sample. Between the trimmed V and J ends, which lost 3 bases and 0 bases, there was a span of 2 bases. Germline V gene data show CDR1 as DFQATT and CDR2 as SNEGSKA (reference sequence). This CDR3 is 11 amino acids long. The entry originates in a study of control samples from healthy donors and cancer patients. TCRdb keeps only in-frame clones here, not all; method: immunoSEQ multiplex PCR. This table holds 100,000 to 150,000 clones, roughly 92% found once. This clonotype was sampled from a young man in good health. The chain carries TRBV20-1 and TRBJ1-1, with D hard to call. Sequencing used blood. The CDR3 sequence: CSASLNTEAFF. The CDR3, as DNA: TGCAGTGCTAGTCTGAACACTGAAGCTTTCTTT.